This passage covers 13 T cell receptor beta chains from one sample sequenced in a study of CD8+ T cells in alopecia areata (dated by TCRdb to about 2018). Libraries were prepared through the immunoSEQ multiplex PCR assay. RNA was extracted from all samples and reverse transcribed into cDNA, which served as template for TCR sequencing. Held by TCRdb, this immuneACCESS table contains in-frame sequences only and omits some clones. Under half of the omission traces to an unresolved V gene where checked; the cause of the rest is unknown. In all, the sample holds 170,000 or so clones, and roughly 53% of those were seen once. The leading ten clones occupy 10% to 15% of the sample. The time point label for this specimen denotes: 20 to 30 weeks on oral tofacitinib. The treatment or condition label, read with the paper, signifies: oral pan-JAK inhibitor, 5-10 mg twice daily. The sequencing used CD8+ T cells sorted from blood, collected at week 24, from a patient treated with tofacitinib. All receptors derive from a human donor with alopecia areata.

The genes are TRBV7-9 and TRBJ1-2; maybe TRBD1 (5 bases). The CDR3 spans 14 residues. Deletions cut 5 bases from V and 0 bases from J, with 10 bases between. Germline values: CDR1 SEHNR, CDR2 FQNEAQ (reference sequence). The CDR3 region is CASSQDTANYGYTF. The CDR3 coding sequence is TGTGCCAGCAGCCAGGACACAGCTAACTATGGCTACACCTTC.

The DNA for the CDR3 is TGTGCCAGCAGTTTGGGGGGACAGGGCGCTTTCTTT. It codes for CASSLGGQGAFF. The rearrangement joins TRBV27 to TRBJ1-1, with 9 bases lining up with TRBD1. CDR3 length: 12 amino acids. V lost 3 bases and J lost 11; bases outside the gene matches: 4. Germline loops: CDR1 MNHEY, CDR2 SMNVEV (reference sequence).

This clone has more than one count but fewer than ten. This chain links TRBV15 with TRBJ1-5, with 10 positions matching TRBD1. This CDR3 spans 14 amino acids. From germline, CDR1 is LNHNV and CDR2 YYDKDF (reference sequence). V lost 6 bases to trimming and J lost 1 base; unmatched junction nucleotides: 0. DNA for the CDR3: TGTGCCACCAGGGACAGGGGGAGCAATCAGCCCCAGCATTTT. Protein sequence: CATRDRGSNQPQHF.

This sequence joins TRBV9 and TRBJ2-3; no definite D call. Germline-derived CDR1 and CDR2 are SGDLS and YYNGEE. The CDR3 contains 14 residues. The ends were cut back, 2 bases at V and 0 bases at J, with 7 bases in the middle. CDR3 in amino acids: CASSVSTSTDTQYF. CDR3 in DNA: TGTGCCAGCAGCGTTAGCACGAGCACAGATACGCAGTATTTT.

The chain employs TRBV27 and TRBJ1-4, with D possibly TRBD1 on 5 matching bases. CDR1 and CDR2 from the germline V gene are MNHEY and SMNVEV (reference sequence). V was cut by 5 bases and J by 3 bases, with 10 bases left in between. This CDR3 has 14 residues. CDR3 in DNA: TGTGCCAGCAGTCTTGACAGTGCTAATGAAAAACTGTTTTTT. Residues: CASSLDSANEKLFF. The whole variable domain, filled in from reference TRBV27 and TRBJ1-4, reads EAQVTQNPRYLITVTGKKLTVTCSQNMNHEYMSWYRQDPGLGLRQIYYSMNVEVTDKGDVPEGYKVSRKEKRNFPLILESPSPNQTSLYFCASSLDSANEKLFFGSGTQLSVL.

This clone has a handful of counts. The chain combines TRBV7-9 with TRBJ2-7, with D perhaps assigned TRBD1 or TRBD2 (5 bases each). With 2 bases removed from V and 3 bases from J, the gap between germline ends came to 17 bases. CDR1 and CDR2 (germline): SEHNR, FQNEAQ (reference sequence). The CDR3 sequence is 16 residues long. The CDR3: CASSLTLGAGGYEQYF. The CDR3, as DNA: TGTGCCAGCAGCTTAACCCTAGGGGCCGGAGGCTACGAGCAGTACTTC.

V and J are TRBV29-1 and TRBJ2-7; D may be TRBD2 (6 bases). Germline CDR1 SQVTM, CDR2 ANQGSEA. V shed 6 bases and J shed 2 bases, with 14 bases lying between them. The CDR3 contains 13 residues. CDR3 DNA: TGCAGCGTCTCCGGGACTTACACCTACGAGCAGTACTTC. This sequence encodes CSVSGTYTYEQYF.

This clone was recorded a few times. The V call is TRBV10-3, the J call TRBJ2-7; unclear D gene. Trimming left V 2 bases short and J 5 bases short, with 7 bases between. The CDR3 extends over 12 amino acids. Germline V gene data show CDR1 as ENHRY and CDR2 as SYGVKD. The CDR3 sequence is CAISEGSDEQYF. The CDR3 nucleotides are TGTGCCATCAGTGAGGGGTCTGACGAGCAGTACTTC.

The chain combines TRBV13 with TRBJ2-1; D tentatively fits TRBD1 or TRBD2 (5 bases each). This CDR3 comprises 15 residues. Trimming removed 5 bases from V and 5 bases from J, with 16 bases in between. Germline V lookup: CDR1 PRHDT, CDR2 FYEKMQ (reference sequence). CDR3 DNA: TGTGCCAGCAGCCCAGGCCTGGGGGTCCACAATGAGCAGTTCTTC. It is translated as CASSPGLGVHNEQFF.

The chain couples TRBV7-9 to TRBJ2-5; D remains ambiguous. V was trimmed by 1 base and J by 4 bases, leaving 10 bases between them. This CDR3 is built from 14 residues. The germline V gene has CDR1 SEHNR and CDR2 FQNEAQ (reference sequence). For the CDR3, the DNA is TGTGCCAGCAGCTTAGTTCTGGCGCGAGAGACCCAGTACTTC. Its protein is CASSLVLARETQYF.

The V gene is TRBV29-1, the J gene TRBJ2-3; weak D call: TRBD1 (5 bases). CDR3 length: 12 residues. V was shortened by 3 bases and J by 1 base, with 5 bases between the two germline ends. From germline, CDR1 is SQVTM and CDR2 ANQGSEA. The chain's CDR3 is CSVETGTDTQYF. CDR3 coding DNA: TGCAGCGTTGAGACAGGCACAGATACGCAGTATTTT.

This clone was seen a few times. This specimen includes other DNA sequences encoding the same CDR3. The rearrangement links TRBV29-1 to TRBJ1-1, with D unresolved. V lost 6 bases, J lost 2 bases, and 7 bases lay in between. CDR3 length equals 11 residues. The V gene's germline CDR1 is SQVTM and CDR2 ANQGSEA. CDR3 loop: CSVVRNTEAFF. CDR3 DNA: TGCAGCGTCGTAAGAAACACTGAAGCTTTCTTT. The full variable domain, with the rest looked up from reference TRBV29-1 and TRBJ1-1, is SAVISQKPSRDICQRGTSLTIQCQVDSQVTMMFWYRQQPGQSLTLIATANQGSEATYESGFVIDKFPISRPNLTFSTLTVSNMSPEDSSIYLCSVVRNTEAFFGQGTRLTVV.

The J gene is TRBJ1-2, the V gene TRBV11-2, with no clear D. CDR3 size: 13 residues. Germline V gene sequence: CDR1 SGHAT, CDR2 FQNNGV. With 3 bases removed from V and 0 bases from J, the gap between germline ends came to 5 bases. The CDR3 here is CASSFPANYGYTF. In DNA form, the CDR3 reads TGTGCCAGCAGCTTTCCGGCTAACTATGGCTACACCTTC.